What follows are 21 T cell receptor beta chains derived from one specimen sequenced in a study of shared clonotypes between healthy human individuals. Measured with immunoSEQ multiplex PCR; TCRdb has only the in-frame clones, and not every one. The sample contains around 2.5 million clones, 93% of which appear only once. Sample: naive CD4+ T cells from PBMCs. As to subset: CD45RA+ positively selected. All receptors come from a young man in good health. Some clones in this sample may be carry-over from other donors' samples.

Remarks on this clone: The sample contains more than one DNA sequence encoding this CDR3. The DNA for the CDR3 is TGTGCCAGTAGTCAAGGCAATCAGCCCCAGCATTTT. Protein sequence: CASSQGNQPQHF. The chain recombines TRBV19 with TRBJ1-5, with D uncertain. Germline CDR1 reads LNHDA; CDR2 reads SQIVND (reference sequence). The V end lost 5 bases, the J end lost 2 bases, and 4 bases lay between the germline ends. The CDR3 totals 12 residues.

V is TRBV29-1 and J is TRBJ1-1; D remains ambiguous. Germline assignment: CDR1 SQVTM and CDR2 ANQGSEA. The CDR3 consists of 15 residues. The V gene lost 5 bases and the J gene lost 1 base, with 17 bases spanning the gap. This chain's CDR3 is CSVSSGSAGNTEAFF. The CDR3 DNA is TGCAGCGTTAGTAGTGGTTCGGCGGGGAACACTGAAGCTTTCTTT.

The chain is built from TRBV27 and TRBJ1-1; perhaps TRBD1 as D (5 bases). Germline loops: CDR1 MNHEY, CDR2 SMNVEV (reference sequence). V was clipped by 10 bases and J by 4 bases, with 16 bases between them. This CDR3 comprises 13 residues. Here the CDR3 DNA reads TGTGCCATGCCGGGGGGTGACGGCACTGAAGCTTTCTTT. It translates to CAMPGGDGTEAFF.

This chain uses TRBV2 with TRBJ2-7; D is undetermined. In germline, CDR1 is SNHLY, CDR2 FYNNEI. There are 12 residues in the CDR3. V dropped 3 bases and J dropped 4 bases, with 7 bases sitting between them. The CDR3 sequence: CASSDDGYEQYF. The DNA for the CDR3 is TGTGCCAGCAGTGACGACGGTTACGAGCAGTACTTC.

The chain combines TRBV29-1 with TRBJ2-3; TRBD2 matches 9 bases. This CDR3 comprises 16 residues. Germline V CDR1 and CDR2: SQVTM, ANQGSEA. Trimming took 6 bases from V and 0 from J; bases not matched to a gene: 10. This chain's CDR3 is CSVAGGVPFSTDTQYF. DNA for the CDR3: TGCAGCGTCGCGGGGGGGGTTCCTTTTAGCACAGATACGCAGTATTTT.

This clone was observed a single time. The chain recombines TRBV6-5 with TRBJ2-1; 10 positions agree with TRBD1. The J segment lost 8 bases and the V segment lost 4 bases, leaving 8 bases of the junction unmatched. Germline values: CDR1 MNHEY, CDR2 SVGAGI. This CDR3 is 15 amino acids long. CDR3 loop: CASSLRDRGLYEQFF. CDR3 coding DNA: TGTGCCAGCAGTTTGCGTGACAGGGGGCTCTATGAGCAGTTCTTC.

The rearrangement links TRBV6-5 to TRBJ1-2; tentatively, D is TRBD1 (5 bases). The CDR3 has 14 residues. Trimming left V 6 bases short and J 0 bases short, with 11 bases between. Germline V gives CDR1 MNHEY, CDR2 SVGAGI. CDR3 loop: CASRRGVTNYGYTF. CDR3 DNA sequence: TGTGCCAGCAGACGAGGGGTTACTAACTATGGCTACACCTTC.

The genes are TRBV28 and TRBJ2-2, with TRBD1 as a possible D gene (6 bases). This CDR3 spans 14 amino acids. The germline V gene has CDR1 MDHEN and CDR2 SYDVKM. V dropped 5 bases and J dropped 3 bases, with 10 bases sitting between them. CDR3 DNA sequence: TGTGCCAGCAGTGAAAACAGGGACACCGGGGAGCTGTTTTTT. Its protein product is CASSENRDTGELFF.

Comment on this clone: Just one base apart from a much larger clone, this may be a read error. The CDR3 DNA follows: TGTGCCAGCAGCTTAGGACGGACGAACACTGAAGCTTTCTTT. It is translated as CASSLGRTNTEAFF. This chain uses TRBV11-2 with TRBJ1-1; D gene ambiguous. There are 14 residues in the CDR3. The germline V gene has CDR1 SGHAT and CDR2 FQNNGV. The V and J ends lost 1 base and 1 base respectively, with 7 bases between them.

The chain has TRBV5-1 and TRBJ2-5; 8 nucleotides line up with TRBD2. Trimming at V came to 4 bases and at J to 0 bases, leaving 11 bases not matched to a gene. CDR3 length equals 17 residues. In germline, CDR1 is SGHRS, CDR2 YFSETQ. The CDR3 region is CASSPRFSGTYQETQYF. The CDR3 nucleotides are TGCGCCAGCAGCCCCCGTTTTAGCGGGACGTACCAAGAGACCCAGTACTTC.

The chain combines TRBV4-1 with TRBJ2-1; 9 bases are a match to TRBD1. Germline assignment: CDR1 MGHRA and CDR2 YSYEKL. V was clipped by 0 bases and J by 7 bases; unmatched bases: 10. The CDR3 consists of 17 residues. Here the CDR3 reads CASSQDGYRGRRNEQFF. As DNA, the CDR3 is TGCGCCAGCAGCCAAGATGGGTACAGGGGGCGCAGGAATGAGCAGTTCTTC.

The V call is TRBV28, the J call TRBJ2-1; 7 nucleotides line up with TRBD1. Germline trimming cut 5 bases from V and 4 bases from J; bases unmatched to any gene: 11. Germline V CDR1 and CDR2: MDHEN, SYDVKM. This CDR3 has 16 residues. This CDR3 reads CASSLTQGTAYNEQFF. The CDR3 DNA follows: TGTGCCAGCAGTCTGACACAGGGGACCGCTTACAATGAGCAGTTCTTC. Full variable domain (rest looked up from reference TRBV28 and TRBJ2-1): DVKVTQSSRYLVKRTGEKVFLECVQDMDHENMFWYRQDPGLGLRLIYFSYDVKMKEKGDIPEGYSVSREKKERFSLILESASTNQTSMYLCASSLTQGTAYNEQFFGPGTRLTVL.

The chain uses TRBV7-2 and TRBJ1-1, with D unresolved. V was shortened by 2 bases and J by 5 bases, with 3 bases between the two germline ends. CDR3 length equals 11 residues. The V gene's germline CDR1 is SGHTA and CDR2 FQGNSA. The CDR3 here is CASSLITEAFF. DNA of the CDR3: TGTGCCAGCAGCTTAATAACTGAAGCTTTCTTT.

This sequence joins TRBV7-2 and TRBJ1-3; D remains unclear. CDR1 SGHTA and CDR2 FQGNSA come from the germline V gene. V shed 2 bases and J shed 0 bases, with 11 bases lying between them. The CDR3 contains 16 residues. For the CDR3, the DNA is TGTGCCAGCAGCTTAAGGACGTTAGTCTCTGGAAACACCATATATTTT. This codes for CASSLRTLVSGNTIYF.

J is TRBJ2-3 and V is TRBV19; D might be TRBD1 (5 bases). Per the germline V gene, CDR1 is LNHDA and CDR2 is SQIVND (reference sequence). V gave up 2 bases and J gave up 6 bases, with 15 bases separating them. CDR3 size: 15 residues. CDR3 nucleotide sequence: TGTGCCAGTAGTATACAACAGGTGATAGGGGATACGCAGTATTTT. This sequence encodes CASSIQQVIGDTQYF. The whole variable domain, filled in from reference TRBV19 and TRBJ2-3, reads DGGITQSPKYLFRKEGQNVTLSCEQNLNHDAMYWYRQDPGQGLRLIYYSQIVNDFQKGDIAEGYSVSREKKESFPLTVTSAQKNPTAFYLCASSIQQVIGDTQYFGPGTRLTVL.

V and J are TRBV2 and TRBJ2-3; 8 bases are shared with TRBD2. Germline assignment: CDR1 SNHLY and CDR2 FYNNEI. CDR3 length: 18 residues. V dropped 4 bases and J dropped 0; count of bases not matched to a gene: 12. The CDR3 nucleotides read TGTGCCAGCAGTGGACCCCCCGGGGGGGTGGCTAGCACAGATACGCAGTATTTT. Protein: CASSGPPGGVASTDTQYF.

This clone was seen once. The chain joins TRBV28 to TRBJ2-5, with 13 bases lining up with TRBD2. Germline V CDR1 and CDR2: MDHEN, SYDVKM. The CDR3 is 16 amino acids. V dropped 11 bases and J dropped 1; count of bases not matched to a gene: 10. The CDR3 nucleotides read TGTGCCTCTGCGTACTGGACTAGCGGGAGCCAAGAGACCCAGTACTTC. As protein: CASAYWTSGSQETQYF.

The chain is built from TRBV18 and TRBJ2-7, with 12 positions matching TRBD2. The J segment lost 2 bases and the V segment lost 0 bases, leaving 11 bases of the junction unmatched. Germline CDR1 KGHSH, CDR2 LQKENI. This CDR3 is built from 19 residues. CDR3 amino acids: CASSPPKTSGRTPAYEQYF. In DNA form, the CDR3 reads TGTGCCAGCTCACCACCTAAAACTAGCGGGAGGACCCCAGCCTACGAGCAGTACTTC.

V is TRBV7-9 and J is TRBJ1-5, with 7 bases aligning to TRBD1. The CDR3 loop spans 17 amino acids. Trimming took 1 base from V and 3 from J; bases not matched to a gene: 9. CDR1 SEHNR and CDR2 FQNEAQ come from the germline V gene (reference sequence). The CDR3 sequence: CASSLVRTGGSNQPQHF. The CDR3 DNA is TGTGCCAGCAGCTTAGTGAGGACAGGAGGCTCCAATCAGCCCCAGCATTTT. Supplemented by reference TRBV7-9 and TRBJ1-5, the full variable domain reads DTGVSQNPRHKITKRGQNVTFRCDPISEHNRLYWYRQTLGQGPEFLTYFQNEAQLEKSRLLSDRFSAERPKGSFSTLEIQRTEQGDSAMYLCASSLVRTGGSNQPQHFGDGTRLSIL.

This CDR3 is CASSPSGDDTQYF. CDR3 nucleotide sequence: TGTGCCAGCAGCCCCTCGGGGGACGATACGCAGTATTTT. V gene TRBV7-7 combines with J gene TRBJ2-3; D possibly corresponds to TRBD2 (6 bases). CDR3 length: 13 amino acids. V was clipped by 5 bases and J by 6 bases, with 12 bases between them. Germline V gene lookup returns CDR1 SSHAT and CDR2 FNYEAQ (reference sequence).

Regarding this clone: The identical CDR3 is also encoded by other nucleotide sequences in the sample. This sequence joins TRBV7-2 and TRBJ2-5; no reliable D call. From germline, CDR1 is SGHTA and CDR2 FQGNSA. The V end lost 1 base, the J end lost 1 base, and 7 bases lay between the germline ends. CDR3 size: 14 residues. The CDR3 here is CASSLGSTQETQYF. In DNA, the CDR3 is TGTGCCAGCAGCTTAGGCAGCACCCAAGAGACCCAGTACTTC.